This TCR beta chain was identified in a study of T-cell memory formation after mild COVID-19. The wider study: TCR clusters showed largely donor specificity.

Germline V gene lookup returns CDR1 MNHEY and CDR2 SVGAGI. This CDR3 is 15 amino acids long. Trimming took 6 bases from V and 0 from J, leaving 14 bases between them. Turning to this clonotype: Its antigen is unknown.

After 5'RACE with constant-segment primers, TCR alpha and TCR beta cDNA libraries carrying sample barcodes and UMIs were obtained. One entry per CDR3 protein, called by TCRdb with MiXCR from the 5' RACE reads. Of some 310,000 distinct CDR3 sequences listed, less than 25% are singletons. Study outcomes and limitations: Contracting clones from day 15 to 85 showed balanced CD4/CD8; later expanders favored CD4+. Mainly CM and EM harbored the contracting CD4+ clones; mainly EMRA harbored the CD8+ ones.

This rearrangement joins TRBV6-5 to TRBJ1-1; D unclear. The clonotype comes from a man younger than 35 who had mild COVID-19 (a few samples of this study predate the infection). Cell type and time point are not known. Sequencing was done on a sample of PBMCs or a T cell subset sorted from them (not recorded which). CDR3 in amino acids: CASSAPAQLNTEAFF. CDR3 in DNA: TGTGCCAGCAGCGCCCCGGCGCAGTTGAACACTGAAGCTTTCTTT.